This T cell receptor (beta chain) was sequenced during a study of beta chain features in type 1 diabetes. Whole-study results and caveats: Moderate yet significant TCRB CDR3 shortening was seen in Type 1 diabetes patients in all four CD4+ subsets.

The germline V gene has CDR1 GTSNPN and CDR2 SVGIG (reference sequence). Trimming shortened V by 2 bases and J by 2 bases, and 7 bases separated the two germline ends. CDR3 length: 12 residues. Concerning this clone itself: Its target is not known.

Expressed TCRB transcripts got sequenced, as all isolated RNA was reverse transcribed. The repertoire was sequenced with immunoSEQ multiplex PCR; TCRdb's copy has only in-frame clones and lacks some. The data contain fewer than 350,000 clones, over 12% of them singletons. The chain links TRBV30 to TRBJ2-7; D not certain. The origin of this receptor is a man younger than 35 with type 1 diabetes. What was sequenced was naive CD4+ T cells from blood. In DNA form, the CDR3 reads TGTGCCTGGAGTCACGGAGCCTACGAGCAGTACTTC. Translation: CAWSHGAYEQYF.